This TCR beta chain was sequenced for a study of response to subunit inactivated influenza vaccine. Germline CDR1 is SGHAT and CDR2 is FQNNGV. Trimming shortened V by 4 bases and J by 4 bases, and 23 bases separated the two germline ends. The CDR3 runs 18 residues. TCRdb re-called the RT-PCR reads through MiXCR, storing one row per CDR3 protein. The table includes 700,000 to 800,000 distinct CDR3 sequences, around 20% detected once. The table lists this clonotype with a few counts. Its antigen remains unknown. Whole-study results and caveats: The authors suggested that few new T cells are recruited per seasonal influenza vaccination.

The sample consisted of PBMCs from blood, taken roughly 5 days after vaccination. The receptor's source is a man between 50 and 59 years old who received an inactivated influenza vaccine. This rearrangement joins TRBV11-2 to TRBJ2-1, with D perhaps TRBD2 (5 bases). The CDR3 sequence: CASSSPSRGQRRYNEQFF. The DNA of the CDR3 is TGTGCCAGCAGCTCCCCCTCGCGCGGCCAGCGGAGGTACAATGAGCAGTTCTTC.